This T cell receptor (beta chain) emerged from a study of cytomegalovirus exposure and HLA in healthy donors. Overall study context: Previous work identified around 120 million unique TCR beta sequences from 200 million or so T cells.

J lost 3 bases, V lost 4 bases, and 10 bases had no gene match. Germline V gene sequence: CDR1 SGHRS, CDR2 YFSETQ. The CDR3 extends over 16 amino acids. In the PCR, 60 Vbeta and 13 Jbeta primers were used. Some clones are missing from TCRdb's copy, which holds only in-frame ones; the method was immunoSEQ multiplex PCR. Seen here are more than 95,000 clones, approximately 79% observed once, and the top ten hold approximately 5%. As regards this clone: Its antigen is still unknown.

General study points: In a later analysis, HLA-associated TCR beta chains were more clonally expanded than equally common others. A list of around 160 TCR beta chains associated with cytomegalovirus was given.

This sequence joins TRBV5-1 and TRBJ2-3; 8 positions agree with TRBD2. Sequencing used PBMCs. The origin of this receptor is a man aged 60 to 69 in good health and CMV-seropositive. CDR3: CASSGSGVARTDTQYF. CDR3 sequence (DNA): TGCGCCAGCAGCGGTAGCGGGGTGGCACGAACAGATACGCAGTATTTT.